These 2 T cell receptor beta chains were all obtained from the same sample, sequenced in a study of blood T cell repertoires in COVID-19. Sequencing used immunoSEQ multiplex PCR; TCRdb keeps in-frame clones, though not all of them. There are more than 150,000 clones in the sample; approximately 88% occur only once, and about 7% lies in the top ten. Sequenced input: peripheral blood. The receptor source for this set is a middle-aged man with acute or convalescent COVID-19.

This clone has just a few counts. CDR3 region: CASSDSLYEQYF. As DNA, the CDR3 is TGTGCCAGCAGTGATTCACTCTACGAGCAGTACTTC. V gene TRBV25-1 combines with J gene TRBJ2-7; no reliable D call. V lost 3 bases to trimming and J lost 3 bases, with 6 bases between them. This CDR3 region has 12 residues. Germline lookup yields CDR1 MGHDK and CDR2 SYGVNS.

J is TRBJ2-1 and V is TRBV11-3; D may be TRBD1 (5 bases). Germline lookup yields CDR1 SGHNT and CDR2 YENEEA. CDR3 size: 13 residues. With 3 bases removed from V and 5 bases from J, the gap between germline ends came to 8 bases. The CDR3 region is CASSLNRNNEQFF. The CDR3 coding sequence is TGTGCCAGCAGCTTGAACAGGAACAATGAGCAGTTCTTC.